The 10 T cell receptor beta chains given below trace back to one sample, sequenced in a study of shared clonotypes between healthy human individuals. Produced via immunoSEQ multiplex PCR; TCRdb's table is partial and in-frame only. This table holds around 2.3 million clones, 90% to 97% found once. The sample was naive CD4+ T cells sorted from blood. Sample subset: CD45RA+ positively selected. Receptor source: a man between 18 and 35 years old in good health.

The chain joins TRBV4-3 to TRBJ2-3; TRBD2 agrees at 10 bases. The CDR3 length is 16 residues. The germline gives CDR1 LGHNA, CDR2 YSLEER. J was trimmed by 0 bases and V by 4 bases; bases with no gene match: 4. The CDR3 loop reads CASSLIAGGSTDTQYF. DNA for the CDR3: TGCGCCAGCAGCCTCATAGCGGGGGGTAGCACAGATACGCAGTATTTT.

The genes are TRBV28 and TRBJ1-2; D gene unclear. Trimming took 6 bases from V and 4 from J, leaving 15 bases between them. Looked up from germline, CDR1 is MDHEN and CDR2 is SYDVKM. The CDR3 runs 14 residues. In DNA, the CDR3 is TGTGCCAGCAGCCCCCTAGGGCAGGCCTATGGCTACACCTTC. Its protein is CASSPLGQAYGYTF.

This chain uses TRBV5-1 with TRBJ2-3; TRBD2 aligns across 10 bases. V trimming: 4 bases; J trimming: 4 bases; junction bases outside the gene matches: 9. Germline V gene data show CDR1 as SGHRS and CDR2 as YFSETQ. The CDR3 is 16 residues long. The CDR3 sequence: CASSAGLAEGADTQYF. CDR3 nucleotides: TGCGCCAGCAGCGCCGGACTAGCGGAGGGGGCAGATACGCAGTATTTT.

The chain carries TRBV30 and TRBJ1-5, with D unresolved. V lost 2 bases and J lost 4, with 9 bases in between. This CDR3 spans 13 amino acids. The V gene's germline CDR1 is GTSNPN and CDR2 SVGIG (reference sequence). CDR3 amino acids: CAWSHGGNQPQHF. CDR3 DNA sequence: TGTGCCTGGAGTCATGGAGGGAATCAGCCCCAGCATTTT.

The table lists this clone with a few counts. V and J are TRBV5-1 and TRBJ1-1, with 7 bases that match TRBD1. Germline assignment: CDR1 SGHRS and CDR2 YFSETQ. V gave up 1 base and J gave up 3 bases; unmatched junction bases: 6. The CDR3 runs 15 residues. The CDR3: CASSLIGGTDTEAFF. The CDR3 bases are TGCGCCAGCAGCTTGATAGGGGGCACGGACACTGAAGCTTTCTTT.

V and J are TRBV10-1 and TRBJ2-7, with D perhaps being TRBD1 or TRBD2 (6 bases each). From germline, CDR1 is WNHNN and CDR2 SYGVQD (reference sequence). This CDR3 is built from 13 residues. V gave up 4 bases and J gave up 5 bases, with 12 bases separating them. Written as DNA, the CDR3 is TGCGCCAGCAGTGGGGGGGCTAACAACGAGCAGTACTTC. Protein: CASSGGANNEQYF.

This clone was recorded only once. CDR3 sequence (DNA): TGTGCCAGCAGCGAGATGGGCGGCCAACTGGGGGAGCAGTACTTC. Translating it yields CASSEMGGQLGEQYF. The chain combines TRBV7-3 with TRBJ2-7; no clear D. V lost 5 bases to trimming and J lost 7 bases, with 21 bases between them. The CDR3 totals 15 residues. Looked up from germline, CDR1 is SGHTA and CDR2 is FQGTGA.

V and J are TRBV7-2 and TRBJ1-2; no clear D gene. The CDR3 is 16 amino acids. Germline CDR1 SGHTA, CDR2 FQGNSA. The germline V and J ends were trimmed by 4 bases and 3 bases, with 18 bases remaining between them. The CDR3: CASSSWSGSKDYGYTF. The CDR3 DNA is TGTGCCAGCAGCTCATGGAGTGGGTCCAAGGACTATGGCTACACCTTC.

The chain is built from TRBV7-2 and TRBJ2-3, with 8 bases lining up with TRBD2. V gave up 4 bases and J gave up 1 base; unmatched junction bases: 7. The length of the CDR3 is 16 residues. The germline V gene encodes CDR1 SGHTA and CDR2 FQGNSA. The CDR3 here is CASSSNPAGGTDTQYF. The CDR3 bases are TGTGCCAGCAGCTCAAACCCAGCGGGAGGCACAGATACGCAGTATTTT. Complete variable domain (other parts from reference TRBV7-2 and TRBJ2-3): GAGVSQSPSNKVTEKGKDVELRCDPISGHTALYWYRQSLGQGLEFLIYFQGNSAPDKSGLPSDRFSAERTGGSVSTLTIQRTQQEDSAVYLCASSSNPAGGTDTQYFGPGTRLTVL.

On this clone itself: The sample contains more than one DNA sequence encoding this CDR3. V is TRBV18 and J is TRBJ2-3; D is undetermined. The germline gives CDR1 KGHSH, CDR2 LQKENI. CDR3 length: 15 residues. Trimming took 0 bases from V and 0 from J, leaving 7 bases between them. CDR3 amino acids: CASSPPGLSTDTQYF. In nucleotides, the CDR3 is TGTGCCAGCTCACCACCCGGTCTAAGCACAGATACGCAGTATTTT.